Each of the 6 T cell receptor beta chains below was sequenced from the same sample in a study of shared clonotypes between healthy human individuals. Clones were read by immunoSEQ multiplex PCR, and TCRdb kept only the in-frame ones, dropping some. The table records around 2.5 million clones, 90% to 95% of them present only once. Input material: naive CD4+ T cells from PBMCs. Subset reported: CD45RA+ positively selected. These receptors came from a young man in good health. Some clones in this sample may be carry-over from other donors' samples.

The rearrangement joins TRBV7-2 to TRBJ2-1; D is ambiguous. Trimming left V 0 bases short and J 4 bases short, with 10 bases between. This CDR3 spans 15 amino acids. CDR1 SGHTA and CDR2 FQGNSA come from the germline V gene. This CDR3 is CASSLAGVLYNEQFF. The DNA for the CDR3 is TGTGCCAGCAGCTTAGCTGGAGTTTTGTACAATGAGCAGTTCTTC.

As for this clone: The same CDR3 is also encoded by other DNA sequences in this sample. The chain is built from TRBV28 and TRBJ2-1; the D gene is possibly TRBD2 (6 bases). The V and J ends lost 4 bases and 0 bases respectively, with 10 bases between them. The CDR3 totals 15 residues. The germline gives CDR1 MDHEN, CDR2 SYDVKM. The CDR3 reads CASSSGGSSYNEQFF. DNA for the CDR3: TGTGCCAGCAGTTCCGGAGGGAGCTCCTACAATGAGCAGTTCTTC.

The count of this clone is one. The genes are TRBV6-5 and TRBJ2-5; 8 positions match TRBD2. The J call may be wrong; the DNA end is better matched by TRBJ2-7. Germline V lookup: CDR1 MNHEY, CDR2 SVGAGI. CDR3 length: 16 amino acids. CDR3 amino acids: CASSYWAAGVLYEQYF. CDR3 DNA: TGTGCCAGCAGTTACTGGGCAGCGGGAGTACTTTACGAGCAGTACTTC.

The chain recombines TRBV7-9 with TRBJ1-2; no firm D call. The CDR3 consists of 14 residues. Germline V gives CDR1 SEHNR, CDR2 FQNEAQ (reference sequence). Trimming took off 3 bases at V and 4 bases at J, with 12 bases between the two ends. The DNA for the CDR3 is TGTGCCAGCAGCTTTTCAGGCGAAAGCTATGGCTACACCTTC. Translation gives CASSFSGESYGYTF.

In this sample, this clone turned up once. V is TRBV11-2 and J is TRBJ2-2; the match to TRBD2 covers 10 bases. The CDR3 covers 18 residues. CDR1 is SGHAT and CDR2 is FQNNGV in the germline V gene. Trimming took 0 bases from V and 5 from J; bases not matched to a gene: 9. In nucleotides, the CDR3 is TGTGCCAGCAGCTTAGATGGCTCCGGACTAGCGGTTACCGGGGAGCTGTTTTTT. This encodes CASSLDGSGLAVTGELFF.

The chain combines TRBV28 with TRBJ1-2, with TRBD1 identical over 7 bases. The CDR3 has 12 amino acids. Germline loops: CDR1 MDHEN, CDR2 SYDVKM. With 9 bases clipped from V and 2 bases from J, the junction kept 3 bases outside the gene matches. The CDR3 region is CASQQGNYGYTF. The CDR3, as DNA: TGTGCCAGTCAACAGGGGAACTATGGCTACACCTTC.